This T cell receptor (beta chain) emerged from a study of T cells after yellow fever vaccination. The study's findings and limits: Although the secondary response was weaker, it peaked faster, at day 5 versus 15. Subsequent booster samples again held most clones from primary vaccination (less than 98% CD4, roughly 88% CD8).

The 5'RACE template-switching step produced TCR cDNA and added a universal primer site and UMIs. TCRdb itself ran the 5' RACE reads through MiXCR, one entry per CDR3 protein. Altogether over 250,000 distinct CDR3 sequences are present, around 4.9% being singletons, with the ten largest covering around 3.5%. This clonotype was detected only a few times. Its antigen remains unidentified. The source of this sequence is a man between 18 and 29 years old who received the YFV17D yellow fever vaccine. The material sequenced was CD4+ T cells sorted from PBMCs, taken on the day of the yellow fever booster vaccination.

The DNA of the CDR3 is TGTGCCAGCAGCCTCCAGGTGGGGGGGACAGATACGCAGTATTTT. Protein product: CASSLQVGGTDTQYF. The chain combines TRBV7-2 with TRBJ2-3, with 7 bases lining up with TRBD2. CDR3 length equals 15 residues. Germline CDR1 and CDR2: SGHTA and FQGNSA. Trimming cost V 5 bases and J 3 bases; bases outside gene matches: 8.